The 11 T cell receptor beta chains in this list originate from one sample, sequenced in a study of T cell changes during pregnancy in multiple sclerosis. Method: immunoSEQ multiplex PCR; TCRdb's copy keeps in-frame clones and lacks some. The data hold about 59,000 clones, with 85% to 95% observed a single time. The starting material was CD8+ T cells from peripheral blood mononuclear cells, obtained in the third trimester of pregnancy. The receptors were gathered from a female donor with multiple sclerosis, enrolled in a pregnancy study.

This clone has only one observation. At the DNA level, this CDR3 is encoded by other sequences in the same sample as well. The gene calls are TRBV5-1 and TRBJ2-1, with D maybe TRBD2 (5 bases). Germline V gene data show CDR1 as SGHRS and CDR2 as YFSETQ. V was shortened by 0 bases and J by 0 bases, with 10 bases between the two germline ends. This CDR3 is built from 16 residues. The CDR3 is CASSLGLAASYNEQFF. CDR3 coding DNA: TGCGCCAGCAGCTTGGGCCTAGCTGCCTCCTACAATGAGCAGTTCTTC.

The rearrangement uses TRBV10-3 and TRBJ2-1, with TRBD1 identical over 8 bases. CDR1 ENHRY and CDR2 SYGVKD come from the germline V gene. The J segment lost 5 bases and the V segment lost 6 bases, leaving 6 bases of the junction unmatched. The CDR3 runs to 14 residues. The CDR3 coding sequence is TGTGCCATCAGCATCGGACAGGGTGACAATGAGCAGTTCTTC. Amino acid sequence: CAISIGQGDNEQFF.

The chain links TRBV6-5 to TRBJ2-5; D gene ambiguous. Germline CDR1 is MNHEY and CDR2 is SVGAGI. V was clipped by 7 bases and J by 1 base, with 10 bases between them. This CDR3 region has 13 residues. This chain's CDR3 is CASTVGFQETQYF. The CDR3 DNA is TGTGCCAGCACAGTCGGGTTCCAAGAGACCCAGTACTTC.

The chain combines TRBV4-1 with TRBJ2-7; tentative D call: TRBD1 (7 bases). The CDR3 totals 17 residues. Germline CDR1 is MGHRA and CDR2 is YSYEKL. Trimming left V 1 base short and J 0 bases short, with 16 bases between. CDR3 DNA sequence: TGCGCCAGCAGCCAAGTGGGAGGACAGGTGAGCTCCTACGAGCAGTACTTC. Its protein is CASSQVGGQVSSYEQYF.

The chain carries TRBV9 and TRBJ2-2; 10 nucleotides line up with TRBD2. V lost 0 bases and J lost 2; bases outside the gene matches: 7. Germline V lookup: CDR1 SGDLS, CDR2 YYNGEE. This CDR3 comprises 18 residues. The CDR3 sequence is CASSVALAGVINTGELFF. Here the CDR3 DNA reads TGTGCCAGCAGCGTAGCGCTAGCGGGAGTGATTAACACCGGGGAGCTGTTTTTT.

The chain employs TRBV5-1 and TRBJ2-5, with 10 positions matching TRBD1. The V segment lost 4 bases and the J segment 4 bases; nucleotides outside the gene matches: 4. Germline CDR1 reads SGHRS; CDR2 reads YFSETQ. This CDR3 contains 14 residues. The CDR3 is CASSPGTGVETQYF. CDR3 bases: TGCGCCAGCAGCCCCGGGACAGGGGTAGAGACCCAGTACTTC.

This chain links TRBV12-5 with TRBJ2-7, with 7 bases lining up with TRBD1. Trimming at V came to 5 bases and at J to 5 bases, leaving 15 bases not matched to a gene. The CDR3 extends over 16 amino acids. Germline V gene sequence: CDR1 LGHNT, CDR2 FRNRAP. The DNA for the CDR3 is TGTGCTAGTGGTCTCTCGGACAGGTTCGCATTTGACGAGCAGTACTTC. It encodes CASGLSDRFAFDEQYF.

The V and J genes are TRBV6-1 and TRBJ2-3; D is unclear. CDR3 length: 15 residues. V lost 3 bases, J lost 2 bases, and 12 bases lay in between. The germline V gene encodes CDR1 MNHNS and CDR2 SASEGT. The CDR3 is CASSEETEATDTQYF. Written as DNA, the CDR3 is TGTGCCAGCAGTGAGGAAACCGAGGCCACAGATACGCAGTATTTT.

The CDR3 sequence is CALTGPPYEKLFF. In DNA, the CDR3 is TGTGCCCTCACTGGGCCGCCATATGAAAAACTGTTTTTT. The chain combines TRBV30 with TRBJ1-4; D gene uncertain. The CDR3 has 13 amino acids. V was cut by 8 bases and J by 6 bases, with 16 bases left in between. Germline CDR1 GTSNPN, CDR2 SVGIG (reference sequence).

This chain uses TRBV27 with TRBJ2-7; TRBD1 might be the D (6 bases). The CDR3 is made up of 16 amino acids. Trimming shortened V by 0 bases and J by 4 bases, and 16 bases separated the two germline ends. The germline gives CDR1 MNHEY, CDR2 SMNVEV (reference sequence). As DNA, the CDR3 is TGTGCCAGCAGTTTATCGCCTGGGGGCAGGGAGTACGAGCAGTACTTC. Protein sequence: CASSLSPGGREYEQYF.

This rearrangement joins TRBV14 to TRBJ2-7; 10 positions match TRBD1. This CDR3 has 15 residues. Germline V gene data show CDR1 as SGHDN and CDR2 as FVKESK. V lost 1 base, J lost 3 bases, and 3 bases stayed unmatched. The CDR3 is CASSQGRTGGYEQYF. The CDR3 nucleotides read TGTGCCAGCAGCCAAGGTCGGACAGGGGGCTACGAGCAGTACTTC.